This T cell receptor beta chain was identified during a study of T cells in localized non-small cell lung cancer. Regarding the study as a whole: Uninvolved nearby lung showed the greatest T cell clonality, exceeding that found in tumor.

This clone turned up a few times. Its specificity is unknown. Germline CDR1 SGHNT, CDR2 YYREEE (reference sequence). This CDR3 comprises 15 residues. The trim removed 4 bases at V and 5 bases at J, leaving 4 bases unmatched. Clones were read by immunoSEQ multiplex PCR, and TCRdb kept only the in-frame ones, dropping some. Of more than 15,000 clones listed, about 89% are singletons. Sequencing used peripheral blood, obtained before any cancer treatment. J is TRBJ2-1 and V is TRBV5-4, with TRBD2 identical over 12 bases. The receptor's source is a male donor aged 60 or over with stage II squamous cell lung carcinoma. The CDR3 reads CASSPRTSGNNEQFF. The CDR3 region has the DNA TGTGCCAGCAGCCCTCGGACTAGCGGGAACAATGAGCAGTTCTTC.